The clone carrying this TCR beta chain has at least ten counts. The antigen remains unidentified. This record comes from a study of metastatic and nonmetastatic thyroid tumors. Across the whole study: Repertoires from malignant and benign thyroid patients were compared across blood and tumor or nodule tissue.

Original processing notes: A distant-metastasis classifier for papillary thyroid cancer was built using CDR3 differences across clinicopathological groups. TCRdb reassembled clones from the PCR reads with MiXCR. V and J calls and clone size were set by TCRdb, not the authors. The data show about 30,000 clones, 20% to 30% seen once. The study's findings and limits: TCR beta diversity was reportedly significantly higher in malignant thyroid tumors than benign nodules, in blood and tumor.

Every patient was untreated before thyroid surgery. Sequencing was done on a sample of blood. This clonotype originated in a female donor with papillary thyroid cancer or a benign thyroid nodule (not recorded which). Some clones in this sample may be carry-over from other donors' samples.

The CDR3 sequence is CASSPQLTVNSPLHF. CDR3 nucleotide sequence: TGTGCCAGCAGCCCCCAACTGACAGTTAATTCACCCCTCCACTTT. The rearrangement uses TRBV7-9 and TRBJ1-6, with D maybe TRBD1 (5 bases). CDR1 and CDR2 (germline): SEHNR, FQNEAQ (reference sequence). The CDR3 loop spans 15 amino acids. V shed 5 bases and J shed 6 bases, with 14 bases lying between them.